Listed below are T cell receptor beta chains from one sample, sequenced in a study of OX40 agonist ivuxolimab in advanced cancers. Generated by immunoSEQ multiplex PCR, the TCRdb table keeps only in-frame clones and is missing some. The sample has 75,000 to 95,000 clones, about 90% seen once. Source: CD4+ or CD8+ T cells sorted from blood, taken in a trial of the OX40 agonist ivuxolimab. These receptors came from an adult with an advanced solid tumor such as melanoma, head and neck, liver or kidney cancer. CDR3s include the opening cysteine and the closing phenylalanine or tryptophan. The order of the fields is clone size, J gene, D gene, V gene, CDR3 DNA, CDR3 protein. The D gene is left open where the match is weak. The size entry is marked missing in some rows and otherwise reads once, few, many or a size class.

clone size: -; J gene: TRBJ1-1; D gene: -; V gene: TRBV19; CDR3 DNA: TGTGCCACGGCGGGCACCATTCAAGTAGCTTTCTTT; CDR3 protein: CATAGTIQVAFF
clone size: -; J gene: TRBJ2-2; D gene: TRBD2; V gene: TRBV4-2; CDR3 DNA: TGTGCCAGCAGCCAGTCACCGGGACTAGCGGGCACCGGGGAGCTGTTTTTT; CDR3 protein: CASSQSPGLAGTGELFF
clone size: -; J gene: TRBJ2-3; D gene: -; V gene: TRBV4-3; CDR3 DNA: TGCGCCAGCAGCCAAGAGAGGGGACTCGGCACAGATACGCAGTATTTT; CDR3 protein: CASSQERGLGTDTQYF
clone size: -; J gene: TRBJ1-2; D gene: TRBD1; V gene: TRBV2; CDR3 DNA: TGTGCCAGCAGTTGGACAGGGGAAAACTATGGCTACACCTTC; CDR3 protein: CASSWTGENYGYTF
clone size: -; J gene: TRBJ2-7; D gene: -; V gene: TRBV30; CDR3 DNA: TGTGCCTGGGGGCCAAAAAGTGACGAGCAGTACTTC; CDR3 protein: CAWGPKSDEQYF
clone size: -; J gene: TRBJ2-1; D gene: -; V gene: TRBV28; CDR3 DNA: TGTGCCAGCAGTTTATCTAGCCCAAATGAGCAGTTCTTC; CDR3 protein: CASSLSSPNEQFF
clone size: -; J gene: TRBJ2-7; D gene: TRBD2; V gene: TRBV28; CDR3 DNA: TGTGCCAGCAGGAAGACTAGCGGGGGTACCTACGAGCAGTACTTC; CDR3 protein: CASRKTSGGTYEQYF
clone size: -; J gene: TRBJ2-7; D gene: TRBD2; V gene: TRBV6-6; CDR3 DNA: TGTGCCAGCACTCCCGGGGGGGCCAACGAGCAGTACTTC; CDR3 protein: CASTPGGANEQYF
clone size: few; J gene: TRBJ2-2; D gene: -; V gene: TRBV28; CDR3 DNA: TGTGCCAGCAGTCTTCGGGTCCGAAAAAAGACCGGGGAGCTGTTTTTT; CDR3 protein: CASSLRVRKKTGELFF
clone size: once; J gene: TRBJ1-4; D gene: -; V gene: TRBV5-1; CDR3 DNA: TGCGCCAGCAGCTCGACACCGACTAATGAAAAACTGTTTTTT; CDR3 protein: CASSSTPTNEKLFF
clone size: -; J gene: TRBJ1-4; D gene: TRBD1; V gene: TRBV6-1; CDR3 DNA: TGTGCCAGCAGTGAAATGCCCCCCGGGACAGGGAATGAAAAACTGTTTTTT; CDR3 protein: CASSEMPPGTGNEKLFF
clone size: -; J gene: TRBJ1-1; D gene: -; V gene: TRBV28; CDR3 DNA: TGTGCCAGCCCGGGAAACAGGGACCTGATGAACACTGAAGCTTTCTTT; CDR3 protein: CASPGNRDLMNTEAFF
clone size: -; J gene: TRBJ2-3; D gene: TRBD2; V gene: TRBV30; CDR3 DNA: TGTGCCTGGGGCGGGGGGGAGCCCCCCCAGTATTTT; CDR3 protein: CAWGGGEPPQYF
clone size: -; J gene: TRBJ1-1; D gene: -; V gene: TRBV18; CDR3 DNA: TGTGCCAGCTCACCACAAGGGGCCGCGGGCGCTGAAGCTTTCTTT; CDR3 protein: CASSPQGAAGAEAFF
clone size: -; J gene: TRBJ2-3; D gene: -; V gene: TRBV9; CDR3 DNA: TGTGCCAGCAGCGCCGAAGGGGACCCTAACACAGATACGCAGTATTTT; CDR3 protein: CASSAEGDPNTDTQYF
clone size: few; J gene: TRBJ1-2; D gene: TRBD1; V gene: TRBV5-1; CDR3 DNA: TGCGCCAGCAGCGAGGGAATAGCGAGACAGGGGTACACCTTC; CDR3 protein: CASSEGIARQGYTF
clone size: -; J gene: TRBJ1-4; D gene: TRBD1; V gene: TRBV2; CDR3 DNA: TGTGCCAGCAGCCAAGGGGGACAGCCTAATGAAAAACTGTTTTTT; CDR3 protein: CASSQGGQPNEKLFF
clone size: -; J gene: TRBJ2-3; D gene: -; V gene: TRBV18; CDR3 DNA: TGTGCCAGCTCAGCTGGGGGCACAGATACGCAGTATTTT; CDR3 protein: CASSAGGTDTQYF
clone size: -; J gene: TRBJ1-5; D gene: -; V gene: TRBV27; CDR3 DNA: TGTGCCAGCAGTTTATCCAGGGCAAGCAATCAGCCCCAGCATTTT; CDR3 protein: CASSLSRASNQPQHF
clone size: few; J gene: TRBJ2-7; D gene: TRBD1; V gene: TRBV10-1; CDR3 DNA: TGCGCCAGCAGTGAGAGGGACAGGGTTCACGACGAGCAGTACTTC; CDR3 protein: CASSERDRVHDEQYF
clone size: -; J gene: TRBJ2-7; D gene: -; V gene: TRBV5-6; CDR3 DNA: TGTGCCAGCAGCTCTATTCCCGGGGCGTGGGGCTCCTACGAGCAGTACTTC; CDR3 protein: CASSSIPGAWGSYEQYF
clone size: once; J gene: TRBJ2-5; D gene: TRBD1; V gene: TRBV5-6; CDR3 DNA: TGTGCCAGCAGCAGTCCGGGACAGGGTGAGGAGACCCAGTACTTC; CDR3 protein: CASSSPGQGEETQYF
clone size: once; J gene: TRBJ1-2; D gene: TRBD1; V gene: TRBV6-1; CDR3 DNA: TGTGCCAGCAGTCCCGCCAGGGGGGAGGGTGGCTACACCTTC; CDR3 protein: CASSPARGEGGYTF
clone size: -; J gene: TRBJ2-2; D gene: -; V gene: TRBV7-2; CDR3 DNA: TGTGCCAGCATCCGGGCAGGACAAACCGGGGAGCTGTTTTTT; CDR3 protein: CASIRAGQTGELFF
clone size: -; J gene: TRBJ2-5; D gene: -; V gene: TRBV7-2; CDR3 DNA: TGTGCCAGCAGCCGATTCCACCAAGAGACCCAGTACTTC; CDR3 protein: CASSRFHQETQYF
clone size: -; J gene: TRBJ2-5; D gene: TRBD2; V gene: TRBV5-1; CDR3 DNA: TGCGCCAGCAGCCCTCAGACTAGCGGGATTGTGGAGACCCAGTACTTC; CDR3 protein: CASSPQTSGIVETQYF